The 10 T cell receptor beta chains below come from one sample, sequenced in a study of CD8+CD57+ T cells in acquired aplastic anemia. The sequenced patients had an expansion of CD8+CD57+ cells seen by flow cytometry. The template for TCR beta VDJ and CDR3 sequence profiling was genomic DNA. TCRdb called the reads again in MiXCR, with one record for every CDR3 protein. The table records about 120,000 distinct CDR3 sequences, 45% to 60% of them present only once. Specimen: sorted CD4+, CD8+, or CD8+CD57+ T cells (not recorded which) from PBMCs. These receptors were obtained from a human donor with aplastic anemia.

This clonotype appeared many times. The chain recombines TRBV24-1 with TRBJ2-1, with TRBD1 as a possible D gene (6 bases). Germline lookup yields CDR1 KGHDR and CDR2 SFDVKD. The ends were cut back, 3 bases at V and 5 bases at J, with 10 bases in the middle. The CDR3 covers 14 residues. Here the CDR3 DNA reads TGTGCCACCAGTGATGGACAGTTCCACAATGAGCAGTTCTTC. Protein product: CATSDGQFHNEQFF.

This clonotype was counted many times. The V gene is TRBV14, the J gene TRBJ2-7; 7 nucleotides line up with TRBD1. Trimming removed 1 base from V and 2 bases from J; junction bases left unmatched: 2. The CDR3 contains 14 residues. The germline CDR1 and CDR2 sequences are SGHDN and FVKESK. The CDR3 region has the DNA TGTGCCAGCAGCCAAGCGACAGGGCCCTACGAGCAGTACTTC. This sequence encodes CASSQATGPYEQYF.

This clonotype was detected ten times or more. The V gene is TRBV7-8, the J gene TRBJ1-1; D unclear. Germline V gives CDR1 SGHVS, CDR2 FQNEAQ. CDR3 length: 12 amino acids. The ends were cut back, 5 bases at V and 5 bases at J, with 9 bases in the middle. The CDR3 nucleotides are TGTGCCAGCAGCCCCGATGGGACTGAAGCTTTCTTT. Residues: CASSPDGTEAFF.

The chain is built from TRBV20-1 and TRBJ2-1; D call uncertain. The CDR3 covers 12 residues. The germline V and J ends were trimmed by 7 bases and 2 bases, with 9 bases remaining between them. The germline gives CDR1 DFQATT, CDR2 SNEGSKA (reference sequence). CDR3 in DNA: TGCAGTGTGTCGGAGACCTACAATGAGCAGTTCTTC. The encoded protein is CSVSETYNEQFF.

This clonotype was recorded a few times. CDR3 amino acids: CAANRGNTEAFF. The CDR3 region has the DNA TGTGCCGCAAACAGGGGGAACACTGAAGCTTTCTTT. V gene TRBV10-3 combines with J gene TRBJ1-1; TRBD1 agrees at 7 bases. With 11 bases clipped from V and 1 base from J, the junction kept 4 bases outside the gene matches. The CDR3 extends over 12 amino acids. Germline lookup yields CDR1 ENHRY and CDR2 SYGVKD.

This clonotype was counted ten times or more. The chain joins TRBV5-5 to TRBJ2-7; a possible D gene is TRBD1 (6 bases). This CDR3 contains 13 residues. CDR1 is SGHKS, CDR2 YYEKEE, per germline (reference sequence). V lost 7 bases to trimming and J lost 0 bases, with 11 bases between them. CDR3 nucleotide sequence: TGTGCCAGCGGCGACAGGAACTCCTACGAGCAGTACTTC. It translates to CASGDRNSYEQYF.

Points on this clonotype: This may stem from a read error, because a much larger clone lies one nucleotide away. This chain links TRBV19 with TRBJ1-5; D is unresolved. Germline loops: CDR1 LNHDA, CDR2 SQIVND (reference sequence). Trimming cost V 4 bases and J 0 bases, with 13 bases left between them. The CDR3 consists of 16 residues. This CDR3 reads CASSTAEAYSNQPQHF. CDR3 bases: TGTGCCAGTAGTACAGCAGAGGCCTATAGCAATCAGCCCCAGCATTTT.

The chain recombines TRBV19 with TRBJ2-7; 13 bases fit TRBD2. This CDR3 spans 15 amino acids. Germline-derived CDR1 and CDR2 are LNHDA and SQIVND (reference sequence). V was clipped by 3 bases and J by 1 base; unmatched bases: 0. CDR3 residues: CASSMGLAGSYEQYF. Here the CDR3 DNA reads TGTGCCAGTAGTATGGGACTAGCGGGATCCTACGAGCAGTACTTC.

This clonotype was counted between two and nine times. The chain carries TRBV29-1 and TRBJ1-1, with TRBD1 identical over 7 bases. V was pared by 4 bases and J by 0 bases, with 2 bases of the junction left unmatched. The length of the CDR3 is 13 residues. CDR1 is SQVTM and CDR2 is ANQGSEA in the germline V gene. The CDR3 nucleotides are TGCAGCGTTGGAGGGACAGTGAACACTGAAGCTTTCTTT. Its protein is CSVGGTVNTEAFF.

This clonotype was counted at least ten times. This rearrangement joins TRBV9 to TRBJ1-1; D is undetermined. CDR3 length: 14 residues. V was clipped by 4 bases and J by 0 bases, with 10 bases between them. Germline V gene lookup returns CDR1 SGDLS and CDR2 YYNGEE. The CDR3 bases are TGTGCCAGCAGCTCAGGACTGATGAACACTGAAGCTTTCTTT. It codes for CASSSGLMNTEAFF.